The T cell receptor (beta chain) described here comes from a study of blood T cell repertoires in COVID-19. TCRdb keeps only in-frame clones here, not all; method: immunoSEQ multiplex PCR. The table lists about 26,000 clones, 92% of them singletons. V lost 3 bases and J lost 2, with 11 bases in between. The CDR3 is 15 residues long. Looked up from germline, CDR1 is SGHAT and CDR2 is FQNNGV. Sequencing used peripheral blood. The receptor was derived from a human donor in a cohort sampled during active COVID-19. The V and J genes are TRBV11-2 and TRBJ1-5; D not certain. The CDR3 region has the DNA TGTGCCAGCAGCTTTGCCGGGGATGGCAATCAGCCCCAGCATTTT. Protein: CASSFAGDGNQPQHF. The full variable domain, its missing parts supplied by reference TRBV11-2 and TRBJ1-5, is EAGVAQSPRYKIIEKRQSVAFWCNPISGHATLYWYQQILGQGPKLLIQFQNNGVVDDSQLPKDRFSAERLKGVDSTLKIQPAKLEDSAVYLCASSFAGDGNQPQHFGDGTRLSIL.